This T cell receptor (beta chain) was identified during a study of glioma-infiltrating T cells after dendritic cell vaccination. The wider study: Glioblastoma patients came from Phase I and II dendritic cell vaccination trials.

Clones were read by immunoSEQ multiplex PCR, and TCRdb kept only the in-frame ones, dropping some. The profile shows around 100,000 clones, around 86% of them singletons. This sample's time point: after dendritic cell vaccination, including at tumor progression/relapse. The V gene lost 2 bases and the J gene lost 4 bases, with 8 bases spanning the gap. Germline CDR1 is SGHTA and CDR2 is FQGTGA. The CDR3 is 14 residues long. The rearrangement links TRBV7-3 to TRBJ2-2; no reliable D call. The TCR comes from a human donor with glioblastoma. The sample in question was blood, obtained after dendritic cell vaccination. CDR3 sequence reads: CASSLFQITGELFF. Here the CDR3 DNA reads TGTGCCAGCAGCTTATTTCAGATCACCGGGGAGCTGTTTTTT.